The T cell receptor beta chain under discussion was sequenced for a study of blood T cell repertoires in COVID-19. Study in general: In each case, the material was cDNA or gDNA derived from T cells, B-cell-depleted T cells, or PBMCs.

Original processing notes: Scientists estimated how many nucleated cells there were by amplifying reference gene primers. Assay used: immunoSEQ multiplex PCR; TCRdb lists only in-frame clones, some missing. Clone size and the V and J calls come from that table; the DNA yielded D and trimming. The sample yields approximately 81,000 clones, about four fifths seen once. Germline CDR1 and CDR2: SQVTM and ANQGSEA. The CDR3 is 13 amino acids. The V end was cut by 5 bases, the J end by 7 bases, with 17 bases between. This clone is a singleton in its sample. The sample comprised peripheral blood. The receptor was isolated from a human donor in a cohort sampled during active COVID-19. This rearrangement joins TRBV29-1 to TRBJ1-1; D is possibly TRBD1 (5 bases). DNA of the CDR3: TGCAGCGTTCGTCAGGGAGGTGCTGGTGAAGCTTTCTTT. Protein product: CSVRQGGAGEAFF. Complete variable domain (other parts from reference TRBV29-1 and TRBJ1-1): SAVISQKPSRDICQRGTSLTIQCQVDSQVTMMFWYRQQPGQSLTLIATANQGSEATYESGFVIDKFPISRPNLTFSTLTVSNMSPEDSSIYLCSVRQGGAGEAFFGQGTRLTVV.